This is a list of T cell receptor beta chains from one sample in a study of post-analysis software for immune sequencing data. One entry per CDR3 protein, called by TCRdb with MiXCR from the PCR reads. The table shows about 540,000 distinct CDR3 sequences, with 30% to 40% occurring only once. Sequencing was done on a sample of blood. The receptors originated from a girl aged 2-17 years with multiple sclerosis. The CDR3 runs from the conserved cysteine through the conserved F or W. The D gene is left open where the match is weak. Not every row has a clone size; where given, it reads once, few, many or a size class.

>.|TRBD2|TRBJ2-5|TRBV7-2
CASSLDGGGGQETQYF
TGTGCCAGCAGCTTAGATGGCGGGGGGGGCCAAGAGACCCAGTACTTC
>.|.|TRBJ2-7|TRBV27
CASSLPNRNEQYF
TGTGCCAGCAGTTTACCCAACCGAAACGAGCAGTACTTC
>few|TRBD2|TRBJ2-1|TRBV5-1
CASSLRTSGGRETQFF
TGCGCCAGCAGCCTACGGACTAGCGGGGGACGTGAGACCCAGTTCTTC
>.|.|TRBJ1-5|TRBV20-1
CSARGGADNQPQHF
TGCAGTGCTAGAGGAGGGGCAGACAATCAGCCCCAGCATTTT
>few|.|TRBJ2-7|TRBV7-8
CASSLRAVSPYEQYF
TGTGCCAGCAGCTTAAGGGCAGTTTCACCCTACGAGCAGTACTTC
>few|.|TRBJ2-7|TRBV7-6
CASSLQPAHEQYF
TGTGCCAGCAGCCTACAGCCTGCCCACGAGCAGTACTTC
>.|.|TRBJ2-7|TRBV4-1
CASSQSLAGAYNEQYF
TGCGCCAGCAGCCAGTCACTCGCGGGGGCCTACAATGAGCAGTACTTC
>few|.|TRBJ1-5|TRBV20-1
CSALPNTGMPTSNQPQHF
TGCAGTGCTCTTCCCAATACAGGGATGCCCACCAGCAATCAGCCCCAGCATTTT
>.|.|TRBJ2-1|TRBV29-1
CSVLGNYNEQFF
TGCAGCGTCTTGGGAAACTACAATGAGCAGTTCTTC
>.|.|TRBJ2-1|TRBV12-3/TRBV12-4
CASSATTGVNEQFF
TGTGCCAGCAGCGCGACGACAGGAGTCAATGAGCAGTTCTTC
>many|.|TRBJ2-5|TRBV3-1
CASSQDPRETQYF
TGTGCCAGCAGCCAAGACCCCCGCGAGACCCAGTACTTC
>.|TRBD2|TRBJ2-3|TRBV6-1
CASSRLAGDTDTQYF
TGTGCCAGCAGTCGACTAGCGGGGGACACAGATACGCAGTATTTT
>.|.|TRBJ2-1|TRBV18
CASSCEGSYNEQFF
TGTGCCAGCTCCTGCGAGGGGTCCTACAATGAGCAGTTCTTC
>few|TRBD1|TRBJ2-3|TRBV5-5
CASSLARTGWTDTQYF
TGTGCCAGCAGCCTCGCTAGGACAGGGTGGACAGATACGCAGTATTTT
>.|.|TRBJ1-1|TRBV29-1
CSVEGVSREAFF
TGCAGCGTTGAAGGGGTAAGCAGAGAAGCTTTCTTT
>.|TRBD1|TRBJ2-7|TRBV12-3/TRBV12-4
CASSYRGLGEQYF
TGTGCCAGCAGTTACAGGGGGCTGGGCGAGCAGTACTTC
>.|TRBD1|TRBJ1-1|TRBV5-1
CASSLTGVGTEAFF
TGCGCCAGCAGCTTGACAGGGGTGGGGACTGAAGCTTTCTTT
>few|.|TRBJ1-5|TRBV6-5
CASSSLRGGNQPQHF
TGTGCCAGCAGTTCATTGCGTGGAGGGAATCAGCCCCAGCATTTT
>.|.|TRBJ2-6|TRBV5-4
CAWGSTDFSGANVLTF
TGTGCCTGGGGGTCGACAGACTTCTCTGGGGCCAACGTCCTGACTTTC
>.|.|TRBJ1-5|TRBV10-3
CATQGWDQPQHF
TGTGCCACCCAGGGGTGGGATCAGCCCCAGCATTTT
>few|TRBD1|TRBJ1-6|TRBV6-4
CASRNRGVSYNSPLHF
TGTGCCAGCAGAAACAGGGGAGTCTCCTATAATTCACCCCTCCACTTT
>few|.|TRBJ2-7|TRBV7-6
CASSLDGVRRGEQYF
TGTGCCAGCAGCTTAGACGGGGTCAGACGGGGTGAGCAGTACTTC
>.|TRBD1|TRBJ1-1|TRBV4-2
CASSLSGQGPTEAFF
TGTGCCAGCAGCCTTTCCGGACAGGGGCCCACTGAAGCTTTCTTT
>.|.|TRBJ1-6|TRBV6-6
CASSAREGREVPLHF
TGTGCCAGCAGTGCCCGCGAGGGGCGGGAGGTACCCCTCCACTTT
>.|TRBD1|TRBJ1-2|TRBV12-3/TRBV12-4
CASSFRRQGQAGYTF
TGTGCCAGCAGTTTCCGGCGACAGGGACAAGCTGGCTACACCTTC
>few|.|TRBJ1-5|TRBV20-1
CSARPAPVSNQPQHF
TGCAGTGCTAGACCAGCTCCGGTTTCCAATCAGCCCCAGCATTTT
>few|.|TRBJ1-6|TRBV7-3
CASSLTRSSNSPLHF
TGTGCCAGCAGCTTAACAAGATCAAGTAATTCACCCCTCCACTTT
>few|.|TRBJ1-2|TRBV20-1
CSASFRGPQYGYTF
TGCAGTGCTAGCTTCAGGGGTCCTCAGTATGGCTACACCTTC
>few|.|TRBJ1-2|TRBV10-1
CASARIQGTNYGYTF
TGCGCCAGCGCGCGCATTCAGGGGACTAACTATGGCTACACCTTC
>few|.|TRBJ2-7|TRBV5-1
CASSPGGYGREEQYF
TGCGCCAGCAGCCCTGGAGGGTATGGGCGGGAAGAGCAGTACTTC
>few|TRBD2|TRBJ2-5|TRBV5-4
CASSVRAGGEETQYF
TGTGCCAGCAGCGTGCGAGCGGGGGGAGAAGAGACCCAGTACTTC
>once|.|TRBJ1-5|TRBV6-1
CASSVISGNQPQHF
TGTGCCAGCAGTGTAATTTCCGGGAATCAGCCCCAGCATTTT
>.|.|TRBJ1-2|TRBV5-1
CASSLEREDGYTF
TGCGCCAGCAGCTTGGAAAGGGAGGATGGCTACACCTTC
>.|TRBD1|TRBJ2-1|TRBV7-3
CASSLRQGYEQFF
TGTGCCAGCAGCTTAAGACAGGGCTATGAGCAGTTCTTC
>.|.|TRBJ2-1|TRBV9
CAGSRVDNEQFF
TGTGCCGGGAGTAGGGTGGACAATGAGCAGTTCTTC
>.|TRBD1|TRBJ1-2|TRBV7-3
CASSPGTGLGGYTF
TGTGCCAGCAGCCCAGGGACAGGCCTCGGGGGCTACACCTTC
>.|TRBD1|TRBJ1-2|TRBV6-6
CASSGTGANYGYTF
TGTGCCAGCAGCGGGACAGGGGCTAACTATGGCTACACCTTC
>few|.|TRBJ2-3|TRBV11-2
CASSSRNTDTQYF
TGTGCCAGCAGCTCTAGGAACACAGATACGCAGTATTTT
>.|.|TRBJ2-7|TRBV7-9
CASSLAGGRSHEQYF
TGTGCCAGCAGCTTAGCCGGTGGTCGAAGCCACGAGCAGTACTTC
>.|.|TRBJ2-5|TRBV12-3/TRBV12-4
CASSIVGETQYF
TGTGCCAGCAGCATAGTGGGTGAGACCCAGTACTTC
>.|TRBD1|TRBJ2-1|TRBV29-1
CSVAPSGTGNHEQFF
TGCAGCGTTGCCCCCTCCGGGACAGGGAACCATGAGCAGTTCTTC
>few|.|TRBJ1-2|TRBV9
CASSVEGNYGYTF
TGTGCCAGCAGCGTAGAGGGCAACTATGGCTACACCTTC
>few|TRBD1|TRBJ1-4|TRBV6-5
CASSYGRGGEKLFF
TGTGCCAGCAGTTACGGCAGGGGGGGCGAAAAACTGTTTTTT
>few|.|TRBJ2-1|TRBV12-3/TRBV12-4
CASSPNRARQFF
TGTGCCAGCAGCCCAAACAGGGCGCGGCAGTTCTTC
>.|TRBD2|TRBJ2-5|TRBV6-1
CASRIASGGYNEQYF
TGTGCCAGCAGGATCGCTAGCGGGGGGTACAATGAGCAGTACTTC
>few|TRBD1|TRBJ2-7|TRBV7-9
CASSRGQGNSYEQYF
TGTGCCAGCAGCAGGGGACAGGGAAATTCCTACGAGCAGTACTTC
>.|TRBD1|TRBJ2-7|TRBV5-1
CASSGTRDRWYEQYF
TGCGCCAGCAGTGGTACCCGGGACAGATGGTACGAGCAGTACTTC
>.|.|TRBJ2-5|TRBV5-1
CVSSLILQGAQETQYF
TGCGTCAGCAGCTTAATCCTACAGGGAGCCCAAGAGACCCAGTACTTC
>few|.|TRBJ2-5|TRBV9
CASSVDPGKTQYF
TGTGCCAGCAGCGTAGATCCAGGGAAGACCCAGTACTTC
>.|TRBD2|TRBJ2-2|TRBV6-5
CASSYSLAGGRNTGELFF
TGTGCCAGCAGTTACTCGCTAGCGGGGGGACGGAACACCGGGGAGCTGTTTTTT
>.|.|TRBJ2-7|TRBV10-2
CASRKGSSYEHYF
TGCGCCAGCAGGAAGGGGAGCTCCTACGAGCACTACTTC
>few|TRBD1|TRBJ1-2|TRBV5-6
CASSSRPGTGAVGYTF
TGTGCCAGCAGCTCTCGCCCCGGGACAGGGGCGGTCGGCTACACCTTC
>few|.|TRBJ2-3|TRBV9
CASSVGPLTDTQYF
TGTGCCAGCAGCGTAGGTCCTCTTACAGATACGCAGTATTTT